One T cell receptor beta chain is described in this entry. Germline V gene lookup returns CDR1 WNHNN and CDR2 SYGVQD (reference sequence). This CDR3 spans 19 amino acids. V lost 4 bases to trimming and J lost 0 bases; unmatched junction nucleotides: 15. These data are taken from a study of technical replicates of blood from several donors. Sequenced by immunoSEQ multiplex PCR; TCRdb stores in-frame clones only, minus some. The sample contains 14,000 or so clones, roughly 80% of which appear only once. The chain combines TRBV10-1 with TRBJ2-1; TRBD2 matches 7 bases. This TCR was sampled from a human donor in good health. Sample: PBMCs. Written as DNA, the CDR3 is TGCGCCAGCAGTGGTTCTAGCGGATTCCTTGGGCCCTCCTACAATGAGCAGTTCTTC. Its translation is CASSGSSGFLGPSYNEQFF.